This TCR beta chain was sequenced during a study of T-cell memory formation after mild COVID-19. Germline assignment: CDR1 SEHNR and CDR2 FQNEAQ (reference sequence). The CDR3 contains 15 residues. V was shortened by 2 bases and J by 0 bases, with 7 bases between the two germline ends. TCRalpha and TCRbeta libraries used 5'RACE with constant-segment primers and UMIs. TCRdb re-derived calls from the 5' RACE reads in MiXCR, one entry per CDR3 protein. The sample consists of roughly 130,000 distinct CDR3 sequences, more than 15% of them appearing once. Study results and limitations: Clones which contracted sat mainly in CM and EM if CD4+, and in EMRA if CD8+. Day 15 to 85 contractors were CD4/CD8 balanced; later expanders leaned CD4+.

Turning to this clonotype: What it binds is not known.

The rearrangement uses TRBV7-9 and TRBJ1-4; D uncertain. The receptor was derived from an adult woman who had mild COVID-19 (a few samples of this study predate the infection). Cell type and time point are not known. Sequences were obtained from PBMCs or a T cell subset sorted from them (not recorded which). The CDR3 DNA sequence: TGTGCCAGCAGCTTATTGGGGACAACTAATGAAAAACTGTTTTTT. This codes for CASSLLGTTNEKLFF.